This entry lists 23 T cell receptor beta chains sequenced from one sample in a study of beta chain features in type 1 diabetes. Broader study findings: Within each of all four CD4+ subsets, Type 1 diabetes patients had TCRB CDR3s that were moderately but significantly shorter.

Every isolated RNA sample was fully reverse transcribed, so sequencing captured expressed TCRB transcripts. Generated by immunoSEQ multiplex PCR, the TCRdb table keeps only in-frame clones and is missing some. The sample yields about 340,000 clones, roughly 8.8% seen once. These TCRs' antigens remain unknown. Sequencing was performed on central memory CD4+ T cells from blood. These receptor sequences come from a man in his thirties or forties with type 1 diabetes.

This clone occurred a few times. This sequence joins TRBV6-6 and TRBJ2-3; TRBD1 or TRBD2 may be the D gene (5 bases each). Germline CDR1 reads MNHNY; CDR2 reads SVGAGI (reference sequence). The CDR3 contains 15 residues. V lost 6 bases and J lost 2, with 15 bases in between. The CDR3 DNA is TGTGCCAGCAGGTCGAGGGGTGTAACCACAGATACGCAGTATTTT. Translated: CASRSRGVTTDTQYF.

This clone was counted ten times or more. The genes are TRBV2 and TRBJ2-5; the D is unclear. The germline CDR1 and CDR2 sequences are SNHLY and FYNNEI. This CDR3 contains 14 residues. Trimming stripped 4 bases from V and 5 bases from J, with 14 bases between. CDR3 in amino acids: CASSVLTPRETQYF. The DNA of the CDR3 is TGTGCCAGCAGTGTTCTAACCCCACGGGAGACCCAGTACTTC.

The CDR3 DNA sequence: TGCGCCAGCAGACGGGAACAGAGCTCCTACAATGAGCAGTTCTTC. It translates to CASRREQSSYNEQFF. The gene calls are TRBV5-1 and TRBJ2-1; perhaps TRBD2 as D (5 bases). Germline V gene lookup returns CDR1 SGHRS and CDR2 YFSETQ. V was pared by 5 bases and J by 0 bases, with 12 bases between. The CDR3 is 15 amino acids. Using reference TRBV5-1 and TRBJ2-1 for the parts outside the CDR3, the full variable domain is KAGVTQTPRYLIKTRGQQVTLSCSPISGHRSVSWYQQTPGQGLQFLFEYFSETQRNKGNFPGRFSGRQFSNSRSEMNVSTLELGDSALYLCASRREQSSYNEQFFGPGTRLTVL.

At least ten counts were recorded for this clone. The chain has TRBV5-6 and TRBJ2-5; no firm D call. The V gene's germline CDR1 is SGHDT and CDR2 YYEEEE. The ends were cut back, 0 bases at V and 1 base at J, with 7 bases in the middle. The CDR3 consists of 14 residues. The CDR3 DNA sequence: TGTGCCAGCAGCTTGGGAACAGTCCAAGAGACCCAGTACTTC. The encoded protein is CASSLGTVQETQYF. The full variable domain, its missing parts supplied by reference TRBV5-6 and TRBJ2-5, is DAGVTQSPTHLIKTRGQQVTLRCSPKSGHDTVSWYQQALGQGPQFIFQYYEEEERQRGNFPDRFSGHQFPNYSSELNVNALLLGDSALYLCASSLGTVQETQYFGPGTRLLVL.

The chain has TRBV15 and TRBJ1-4; TRBD1 aligns across 7 bases. J was trimmed by 7 bases and V by 0 bases; bases with no gene match: 8. Germline loops: CDR1 LNHNV, CDR2 YYDKDF (reference sequence). The CDR3 consists of 16 residues. The CDR3 coding sequence is TGTGCCACCAGCAGAGATGGTACAGGGGTTAGTGAAAAACTGTTTTTT. This gives the protein CATSRDGTGVSEKLFF. The whole variable domain, filled in from reference TRBV15 and TRBJ1-4, reads DAMVIQNPRYQVTQFGKPVTLSCSQTLNHNVMYWYQQKSSQAPKLLFHYYDKDFNNEADTPDNFQSRRPNTSFCFLDIRSPGLGDTAMYLCATSRDGTGVSEKLFFGSGTQLSVL.

V is TRBV7-2 and J is TRBJ2-7, with a weak D call TRBD1 (5 bases). The CDR3 sequence is 13 residues long. Germline assignment: CDR1 SGHTA and CDR2 FQGNSA. V was shortened by 5 bases and J by 6 bases, with 14 bases between the two germline ends. The CDR3 DNA is TGTGCCAGCAGCCCGGACATATCCACCGAGCAGTACTTC. Protein: CASSPDISTEQYF.

This clone was picked up a small number of times. The V call is TRBV6-6, the J call TRBJ1-1; no clear D. The CDR3 has 13 residues. V shed 4 bases and J shed 1 base, with 7 bases lying between them. CDR1 and CDR2 (germline): MNHNY, SVGAGI (reference sequence). CDR3 bases: TGTGCCAGCAGTTTGTTGGGGAACACTGAAGCTTTCTTT. Protein: CASSLLGNTEAFF.

The chain recombines TRBV9 with TRBJ2-3; TRBD2 aligns across 8 bases. CDR1 is SGDLS and CDR2 is YYNGEE in the germline V gene. Trimming took 3 bases from V and 2 from J; bases not matched to a gene: 11. This CDR3 has 17 amino acids. In DNA, the CDR3 is TGTGCCAGCAGCGGGGGGAGCGGGGGCCTCCACACAGATACGCAGTATTTT. Its protein is CASSGGSGGLHTDTQYF.

This clone was seen more than once but under ten times. V gene TRBV5-1 combines with J gene TRBJ2-3; weak D call: TRBD2 (6 bases). This CDR3 is built from 12 residues. Per germline, CDR1 SGHRS and CDR2 YFSETQ. Trimming removed 7 bases at V and 6 bases at J, with 12 bases between. The CDR3 DNA reads as TGCGCCAGCGGGGATAGCGGTGATACGCAGTATTTT. Amino acids: CASGDSGDTQYF.

The V call is TRBV7-2, the J call TRBJ1-1, with TRBD1 matching 10 bases. V shed 4 bases and J 3 bases; nucleotides not matched to a gene: 5. CDR3 length: 15 residues. Germline CDR1 is SGHTA and CDR2 is FQGNSA. The CDR3 here is CASSYGQGVHTEAFF. DNA of the CDR3: TGTGCCAGCAGCTATGGACAGGGGGTTCACACTGAAGCTTTCTTT. Complete variable domain (other parts from reference TRBV7-2 and TRBJ1-1): GAGVSQSPSNKVTEKGKDVELRCDPISGHTALYWYRQSLGQGLEFLIYFQGNSAPDKSGLPSDRFSAERTGGSVSTLTIQRTQQEDSAVYLCASSYGQGVHTEAFFGQGTRLTVV.

This clone has just a few counts. The chain joins TRBV4-3 to TRBJ2-1; TRBD1 matches 7 bases. Germline V gene lookup returns CDR1 LGHNA and CDR2 YSLEER. With 1 base clipped from V and 4 bases from J, the junction kept 7 bases outside the gene matches. The CDR3 is 16 amino acids. CDR3: CASSQGLGQRYNEQFF. The CDR3 DNA reads TGCGCCAGCAGCCAAGGCCTGGGACAGAGATACAATGAGCAGTTCTTC.

The chain recombines TRBV6-5 with TRBJ1-5; possibly TRBD1 for D (6 bases). The CDR3 sequence is 16 residues long. CDR1 is MNHEY and CDR2 is SVGAGI in the germline V gene. Trimming took off 2 bases at V and 1 base at J, with 12 bases between the two ends. CDR3 sequence: CASSYGGQKSNQPQHF. For the CDR3, the DNA is TGTGCCAGCAGTTACGGGGGACAAAAAAGCAATCAGCCCCAGCATTTT.

This clone was counted a few times. This sequence joins TRBV5-1 and TRBJ2-1, with D possibly matching TRBD2 (5 bases). V lost 2 bases to trimming and J lost 0 bases, with 9 bases between them. The length of the CDR3 is 15 residues. CDR1 is SGHRS and CDR2 is YFSETQ in the germline V gene. CDR3 amino acids: CASSLAVSSYNEQFF. In nucleotides, the CDR3 is TGCGCCAGCAGCTTAGCGGTGAGCTCCTACAATGAGCAGTTCTTC.

J is TRBJ2-7 and V is TRBV7-8; D not resolved. This CDR3 region has 13 residues. Germline assignment: CDR1 SGHVS and CDR2 FQNEAQ. The V gene lost 1 base and the J gene lost 2 bases, with 6 bases spanning the gap. The CDR3 region is CASSLDAAYEQYF. The CDR3 DNA sequence: TGTGCCAGCAGCTTAGATGCAGCCTACGAGCAGTACTTC.

This clone has just a few counts. The V gene is TRBV29-1, the J gene TRBJ1-5; D ambiguous. V was shortened by 7 bases and J by 6 bases, with 16 bases between the two germline ends. CDR1 SQVTM and CDR2 ANQGSEA come from the germline V gene. The CDR3 consists of 13 residues. DNA of the CDR3: TGCAGCGCCGGTGGGGATATAGGTCAGCCCCAGCATTTT. It is translated as CSAGGDIGQPQHF. Filled out from reference TRBV29-1 and TRBJ1-5, the complete variable domain reads SAVISQKPSRDICQRGTSLTIQCQVDSQVTMMFWYRQQPGQSLTLIATANQGSEATYESGFVIDKFPISRPNLTFSTLTVSNMSPEDSSIYLCSAGGDIGQPQHFGDGTRLSIL.

This clone came up a few times. The chain employs TRBV9 and TRBJ1-2, with a weak D call TRBD1 (5 bases). The CDR3 sequence is 15 residues long. The germline CDR1 and CDR2 sequences are SGDLS and YYNGEE. Trimming removed 4 bases at V and 4 bases at J, with 17 bases between. Here the CDR3 reads CASSLGQRFLYGYTF. The CDR3 bases are TGTGCCAGCAGCCTGGGGCAGCGATTTCTCTATGGCTACACCTTC.

This clone has more than one count but fewer than ten. The chain links TRBV11-2 to TRBJ1-1; 11 bases line up with TRBD1. V shed 5 bases, J shed 3 bases, and the junction held 5 bases outside the gene matches. Germline assignment: CDR1 SGHAT and CDR2 FQNNGV. The CDR3 sequence is 15 residues long. CDR3 region: CASSPGTGGDTEAFF. The CDR3 DNA is TGTGCCAGCAGCCCCGGGACAGGGGGAGACACTGAAGCTTTCTTT.

This chain joins TRBV6-6 and TRBJ1-2; D is undetermined. V was cut by 0 bases and J by 3 bases, with 11 bases left in between. The CDR3 runs 15 residues. The germline gives CDR1 MNHNY, CDR2 SVGAGI (reference sequence). CDR3 sequence: CASSYSGGSHYGYTF. The CDR3, as DNA: TGTGCCAGCAGTTACTCTGGAGGGTCCCACTATGGCTACACCTTC.

The chain has TRBV5-1 and TRBJ2-5, with D possibly being TRBD1 (6 bases). Germline CDR1 reads SGHRS; CDR2 reads YFSETQ. CDR3 size: 15 residues. The V end was cut by 0 bases, the J end by 0 bases, with 9 bases between. CDR3: CASSLGQGYQETQYF. As DNA, the CDR3 is TGCGCCAGCAGCTTGGGTCAGGGGTACCAAGAGACCCAGTACTTC. Variable domain in full (rest from reference TRBV5-1 and TRBJ2-5): KAGVTQTPRYLIKTRGQQVTLSCSPISGHRSVSWYQQTPGQGLQFLFEYFSETQRNKGNFPGRFSGRQFSNSRSEMNVSTLELGDSALYLCASSLGQGYQETQYFGPGTRLLVL.

This chain uses TRBV2 with TRBJ2-1, with 9 positions matching TRBD2. V lost 1 base to trimming and J lost 10 bases; unmatched junction nucleotides: 8. This CDR3 comprises 15 residues. Per the germline V gene, CDR1 is SNHLY and CDR2 is FYNNEI. In DNA, the CDR3 is TGTGCCAGCAGTGAAGTGGCGGGGGGGCTCGGAGAGCAGTTCTTC. It yields the protein CASSEVAGGLGEQFF.

The V and J genes are TRBV5-1 and TRBJ1-1; D perhaps matches TRBD1 (5 bases). The germline V and J ends were trimmed by 3 bases and 3 bases, with 9 bases remaining between them. This CDR3 comprises 13 residues. In germline, CDR1 is SGHRS, CDR2 YFSETQ. The CDR3 reads CASSSGHDTEAFF. The CDR3 nucleotides are TGCGCCAGCAGCTCCGGACATGACACTGAAGCTTTCTTT.

This clone has more than one count but fewer than ten. The chain recombines TRBV7-2 with TRBJ2-1, with D perhaps matching TRBD1 (6 bases). The CDR3 contains 12 residues. Trimming cost V 0 bases and J 12 bases, with 9 bases left between them. CDR1 and CDR2 from the germline V gene are SGHTA and FQGNSA. The CDR3 here is CASSLAGASQFF. In DNA, the CDR3 is TGTGCCAGCAGCTTAGCGGGGGCCTCGCAGTTCTTC.

The J gene is TRBJ2-5, the V gene TRBV19, with 7 bases that match TRBD2. The germline CDR1 and CDR2 sequences are LNHDA and SQIVND (reference sequence). The CDR3 covers 15 residues. The ends lost 1 base at V and 4 bases at J; junction bases unmatched: 6. The CDR3: CASSIGQREGETQYF. The DNA of the CDR3 is TGTGCCAGTAGTATAGGACAGCGGGAAGGAGAGACCCAGTACTTC.